This is a list of T cell receptor beta chains from one sample in a study of T cell responses to AZD1222 COVID-19 vaccine. Generated by immunoSEQ multiplex PCR, the TCRdb table keeps only in-frame clones and is missing some. The sample lists around 130,000 clones; about nine tenths were seen once. This specimen was peripheral blood, taken 28 days after the second dose of the MenACWY control vaccine. Source of these receptors: an adult who received the MenACWY meningococcal vaccine as a control. Both conserved end residues are part of each CDR3. The D gene is left open where the match is weak. Clone size is shown for a subset of rows, as once, few, many or a class of expanded clone.

v_call	clone_size	j_call	d_call	cdr3_nt	cdr3_aa
TRBV12-5	-	TRBJ1-6	-	TGTGCTAGTGAACGGGACTCCCGTAATTCACCCCTCCACTTT	CASERDSRNSPLHF
TRBV5-6	-	TRBJ1-1	TRBD1	TGTGCCAGCAGCCAGAGAGACAGGGTTCTCACTGAAGCTTTCTTT	CASSQRDRVLTEAFF
TRBV4-2	once	TRBJ2-7	-	TGTGCCAGCAGCCAAGAGTATCGAGGGGGGTACGAGCAGTACTTC	CASSQEYRGGYEQYF
TRBV27	-	TRBJ2-1	TRBD1	TGTGCCAGTAGACCGGGACAGGGGTGGGATGAGCAGTTCTTC	CASRPGQGWDEQFF
TRBV4-3	-	TRBJ2-2	TRBD1	TGCGCCAGCAACCCCGGGACAGGGCACACCGGGGAGCTGTTTTTT	CASNPGTGHTGELFF
TRBV13	-	TRBJ2-5	TRBD2	TGTGCCAGCAGAGCTTTCCCCAAGATGCCCGGGACTAGCGGCCAAGAGACCCAGTACTTC	CASRAFPKMPGTSGQETQYF
TRBV6-6	-	TRBJ2-4	-	TGTGCCAGCAGTTACTCGGACGGGAAAAACATTCAGTACTTC	CASSYSDGKNIQYF
TRBV11-2	once	TRBJ1-3	TRBD1	TGTGCCAGCAGCTCAGGACAGGGGAGACACACCATATATTTT	CASSSGQGRHTIYF
TRBV29-1	-	TRBJ1-2	-	TGCAGCGTTGAAGTGAACAGGCCAGGCTATGGCTACACCTTC	CSVEVNRPGYGYTF
TRBV19	-	TRBJ2-1	TRBD1	TGTGCCAGTAGCCGGACAGGGGATCCCCCATACAATGAGCAGTTCTTC	CASSRTGDPPYNEQFF
TRBV6-5	-	TRBJ2-3	-	TGTGCCAGCAGATCCGCTGAACCCACAGATACGCAGTATTTT	CASRSAEPTDTQYF
TRBV7-6	-	TRBJ2-2	TRBD2	TGTGCCAGCAGCCCGATAGTGGCGTCAGCGGGAGGGTACACCGGGGAGCTGTTTTTT	CASSPIVASAGGYTGELFF
TRBV27	-	TRBJ1-3	-	TGTGCCAGCAGTTTTCGGGGCAGCTCTGGAAACACCATATATTTT	CASSFRGSSGNTIYF
TRBV27	-	TRBJ2-7	-	TGTGCCAGCAGTTTTACTGGGACCGGGTACGAGCAGTACTTC	CASSFTGTGYEQYF
TRBV28	once	TRBJ2-3	-	TGTGCCAGCAGGGGAAACACAGATACGCAGTATTTT	CASRGNTDTQYF
TRBV29-1	-	TRBJ1-1	-	TGCAGCGCTACTTTGGGGGGAAACACTGAAGCTTTCTTT	CSATLGGNTEAFF
TRBV14	-	TRBJ2-1	-	TGTGCCAGCAGCCGCCTCGGCTCCTACAATGAGCAGTTCTTC	CASSRLGSYNEQFF
TRBV18	-	TRBJ2-7	-	TGTGCCAGCTCCCTGAGTATCCAGGACGAGCAGTACTTC	CASSLSIQDEQYF
TRBV7-6	-	TRBJ2-2	-	TGTGCCAGCAGCTTACGGGCATACACCGGGGAGCTGTTTTTT	CASSLRAYTGELFF
TRBV7-9	-	TRBJ1-2	-	TGTGCCAGCAGCCGACAGAGCCCATACTATGGCTACACCTTC	CASSRQSPYYGYTF
TRBV27	once	TRBJ1-2	-	TGTGCCAGCAGTTTATTTCCGGACAATAACTATGGCTACACCTTC	CASSLFPDNNYGYTF
TRBV11-3	-	TRBJ2-2	TRBD2	TGTGCCAGCAGCTTCCCGGGACTAGCGGGGGGCGCCGGGGAGCTGTTTTTT	CASSFPGLAGGAGELFF
TRBV20-1	-	TRBJ2-3	-	TGCAGTGCCAGCAGGGATACGCAGTATTTT	CSASRDTQYF
TRBV28	-	TRBJ2-5	TRBD1	TGTGCCAGCAGTTTGGGACAGTTTGAGACCCAGTACTTC	CASSLGQFETQYF
TRBV5-4	-	TRBJ2-7	TRBD1	TGTGCCTGGAAGACAGGGCTGATCCACGAGCAGTACTTC	CAWKTGLIHEQYF
TRBV6-5	once	TRBJ1-1	-	TGTGCCAGCAGAGGGGGGCGCGGGAACACTGAAGCTTTCTTT	CASRGGRGNTEAFF
TRBV3-1/TRBV3-2	-	TRBJ2-5	TRBD2	TGTGCCAGCAGCCAGGGGACCGTAGCGGGGGGAGAGACCCAGTACTTC	CASSQGTVAGGETQYF
TRBV11-2	-	TRBJ1-2	-	TGTGCCAGCAGCTTACGTAGCTCCGGCAGGGACTATGGCTACACCTTC	CASSLRSSGRDYGYTF
TRBV18	once	TRBJ2-5	-	TGTGCCAGCTCACCACGCGCGGGGGCTGAGACCCAGTACTTC	CASSPRAGAETQYF
TRBV28	-	TRBJ2-5	TRBD1	TGTGCCAGCAGTTTATCAGCAGGGGGCGGTGGGACCCAGTACTTC	CASSLSAGGGGTQYF
TRBV2	-	TRBJ2-5	TRBD2	TGTGCCAGCAGTCGGACTAGCGGGAGAATTGAGACCCAGTACTTC	CASSRTSGRIETQYF
TRBV27	-	TRBJ2-5	TRBD1	TGTGCCAGCAGGAGGACAGGGCAAGAGACCCAGTACTTC	CASRRTGQETQYF
TRBV7-8	-	TRBJ1-6	TRBD1	TGTGCCAGCAGCCCGGACAGGGGGAATTCACCCCTCCACTTT	CASSPDRGNSPLHF
TRBV4-2	-	TRBJ2-5	-	TGTGCCAGCAGCCAAGGTGCGGACCGACAAGAGACCCAGTACTTC	CASSQGADRQETQYF
TRBV28	-	TRBJ2-2	TRBD1	TGTGCCAGCAGTTTGGACAGGGGCATCACCGGGGAGCTGTTTTTT	CASSLDRGITGELFF
TRBV21-1	-	TRBJ1-3	-	TGTGCCAGCAGCAAGAGAGGGGACCGAAGCTCTGGAAACACCATATATTTT	CASSKRGDRSSGNTIYF
TRBV28	once	TRBJ2-5	-	TGTGCCAGCAGTTTAATCTCAGCGGAGGAGGAGACCCAGTACTTC	CASSLISAEEETQYF
TRBV5-1	-	TRBJ2-3	TRBD2	TGCGCCAGCAGCCAGTCGGTCCTGAGCAATCGTTTGGGACTAAATAGCACAGATACGCAGTATTTT	CASSQSVLSNRLGLNSTDTQYF
TRBV5-1	-	TRBJ2-7	TRBD1	TGCGCCAGCAGCGTGGGACAGCCCTACGAGCAGTACTTC	CASSVGQPYEQYF
TRBV29-1	-	TRBJ2-3	TRBD1	TGCAGCGTTGAAGATGGGGGACAGCGTGTCTACACAGATACGCAGTATTTT	CSVEDGGQRVYTDTQYF
TRBV15	-	TRBJ2-3	TRBD1	TGTGCCACCAGCGCGTCCGGGACAGCCACAGATACGCAGTATTTT	CATSASGTATDTQYF
TRBV3-1/TRBV3-2	-	TRBJ1-2	TRBD1	TGTGCCAGCAGCCAAGTGCTTCAGGGGGTTGGTGGCTACACCTTC	CASSQVLQGVGGYTF
TRBV7-6	-	TRBJ2-2	-	TGTGCCAGCAGCTTATTGTCCTCAACTCTGGGGGAGCTGTTTTTT	CASSLLSSTLGELFF
TRBV14	-	TRBJ2-5	TRBD2	TGTGCCAGCAGCTCCTGGGGAGCGGGGCCCCAAGAGACCCAGTACTTC	CASSSWGAGPQETQYF
TRBV27	once	TRBJ1-6	-	TGTGCCAGCAGTTCCCGACAGACCTATAATTCACCCCTCCACTTT	CASSSRQTYNSPLHF
TRBV19	few	TRBJ1-5	-	TGTGCCAGTAGTATAAGGCAGGCTAACAATCAGCCCCAGCATTTT	CASSIRQANNQPQHF